Presented here are 20 T cell receptor beta chains from one specimen sequenced in a study of cytomegalovirus exposure and HLA in healthy donors (dated by TCRdb to 2016 to 2017). The method behind the library was the immunoSEQ multiplex PCR assay. A mixture of 60 forward primers for TCR Vbeta segments and 13 reverse primers for TCR Jbeta segments was used in the multiplex PCR. The table comes from immuneACCESS by way of TCRdb, which keeps in-frame sequences with V and J called. Part of the clones is missing from these tables; in studies checked, under half for an unresolved V gene and the rest for unknown reasons. This sample holds 95,000 to 150,000 clones; 66% were observed only once. The ten largest clones take up less than 2% of the sample. The sequenced sample consisted of PBMCs. The source is a man between 18 and 29 years old in good health and CMV-seronegative.

The V gene is TRBV12-5, the J gene TRBJ2-7, with 9 bases that match TRBD1. J was trimmed by 6 bases and V by 9 bases; bases with no gene match: 12. Germline lookup yields CDR1 LGHNT and CDR2 FRNRAP. The CDR3 loop spans 14 amino acids. The CDR3: CASSQGQGSAEQYF. The CDR3 nucleotides are TGTGCTAGCAGTCAGGGACAGGGATCGGCCGAGCAGTACTTC.

The chain employs TRBV30 and TRBJ2-7; 7 bases match TRBD1. There are 13 residues in the CDR3. In germline, CDR1 is GTSNPN, CDR2 SVGIG (reference sequence). V dropped 2 bases and J dropped 6; count of bases not matched to a gene: 7. The CDR3 loop reads CAWSIGQVREQYF. For the CDR3, the DNA is TGTGCCTGGAGTATAGGACAGGTACGCGAGCAGTACTTC.

CDR3 region: CASTGQGRETQYF. The CDR3 DNA reads TGTGCCAGCACCGGACAGGGGAGGGAGACCCAGTACTTC. The rearrangement uses TRBV5-4 and TRBJ2-5; 9 bases align to TRBD1. Germline V gene lookup returns CDR1 SGHNT and CDR2 YYREEE (reference sequence). The junction had 5 bases not matched to a gene; V was cut back by 6 bases and J by 5 bases. This CDR3 has 13 residues.

The V and J genes are TRBV29-1 and TRBJ1-2; D uncertain. The CDR3 consists of 12 residues. Between the trimmed V and J ends, which lost 6 bases and 7 bases, there was a span of 15 bases. Germline-derived CDR1 and CDR2 are SQVTM and ANQGSEA. DNA for the CDR3: TGCAGCGTAAACGGGCCGGGAGGTGGCTACACCTTC. Its protein product is CSVNGPGGGYTF.

This clone came up a few times. The V call is TRBV15, the J call TRBJ2-1; TRBD1 agrees at 8 bases. This CDR3 is 14 amino acids long. Looked up from germline, CDR1 is LNHNV and CDR2 is YYDKDF (reference sequence). V lost 0 bases and J lost 12; bases outside the gene matches: 7. The CDR3 protein is CATSRDLQGATQFF. CDR3 nucleotide sequence: TGTGCCACCAGCAGAGATCTTCAGGGGGCTACGCAGTTCTTC.

J is TRBJ2-7 and V is TRBV28, with 10 nucleotides matching TRBD1. V gave up 3 bases and J gave up 9 bases; unmatched junction bases: 14. CDR1 is MDHEN, CDR2 SYDVKM, per germline. This CDR3 is 16 amino acids long. The chain's CDR3 is CASSFDTGTGVRGQYF. The CDR3 region has the DNA TGTGCCAGCAGTTTTGACACGGGGACAGGGGTTCGCGGGCAGTACTTC. The full variable domain, its missing parts supplied by reference TRBV28 and TRBJ2-7, is DVKVTQSSRYLVKRTGEKVFLECVQDMDHENMFWYRQDPGLGLRLIYFSYDVKMKEKGDIPEGYSVSREKKERFSLILESASTNQTSMYLCASSFDTGTGVRGQYFGPGTRLTVT.

This clone was picked up a small number of times. The CDR3 is CAWGGGQGSNEKLFF. As DNA, the CDR3 is TGTGCCTGGGGCGGGGGGCAAGGGTCTAATGAAAAACTGTTTTTT. The gene calls are TRBV30 and TRBJ1-4; maybe TRBD1 (6 bases). Germline CDR1 is GTSNPN and CDR2 is SVGIG (reference sequence). This CDR3 spans 15 amino acids. Trimming removed 5 bases at V and 3 bases at J, with 16 bases between.

For this clone: Relative to the germline gene, one junction end is altered; a read error may explain this. The V gene is TRBV13, the J gene TRBJ1-1, with a tentative D call TRBD1 (6 bases). The CDR3 length is 15 residues. Looked up from germline, CDR1 is PRHDT and CDR2 is FYEKMQ (reference sequence). In DNA form, the CDR3 reads TGTGCCAGCAGCTTAGCCCAGGGGCCCCTCACTAAAGCTTTCTTT. Its translation: CASSLAQGPLTKAFF. Full variable domain (remainder filled in from reference TRBV13 and TRBJ1-1): AAGVIQSPRHLIKEKRETATLKCYPIPRHDTVYWYQQGPGQDPQFLISFYEKMQSDKGSIPDRFSAQQFSDYHSELNMSSLELGDSALYFCASSLAQGPLTKAFFGQGTRLTVV.

The chain is built from TRBV6-5 and TRBJ1-1; D not certain. Germline V gives CDR1 MNHEY, CDR2 SVGAGI. The germline V and J ends were trimmed by 7 bases and 2 bases, with 11 bases remaining between them. This CDR3 has 13 residues. The CDR3 protein is CASISGPNTEAFF. CDR3 DNA: TGTGCCAGCATCTCAGGCCCTAACACTGAAGCTTTCTTT.

This clone was found a few times. The V call is TRBV28, the J call TRBJ2-7, with a possible D match to TRBD2 (5 bases). Germline CDR1 reads MDHEN; CDR2 reads SYDVKM. The CDR3 length is 15 residues. V was pared by 5 bases and J by 0 bases, with 14 bases between. The DNA for the CDR3 is TGTGCCAGCAGTCAGACCGTCCGGGACTCCTACGAGCAGTACTTC. It specifies CASSQTVRDSYEQYF.

Remarks on this clone: This sample also contains other DNA sequences that code for the same CDR3. CDR3 residues: CAWSPPPGEQYF. In DNA form, the CDR3 reads TGTGCCTGGAGTCCTCCACCGGGGGAGCAGTACTTC. V usage is TRBV30 and J usage is TRBJ2-7; D possibly corresponds to TRBD2 (5 bases). Germline lookup yields CDR1 GTSNPN and CDR2 SVGIG (reference sequence). With 2 bases removed from V and 7 bases from J, the gap between germline ends came to 12 bases. This CDR3 is 12 amino acids long.

The chain is built from TRBV12-2 and TRBJ2-7; TRBD2 reflects the table's D call only, with no check against the DNA. TRBV12-2 is a known pseudogene. The CDR3 loop spans 15 amino acids. CDR3 amino acids: CASRFTGTRGLEQYF. CDR3 coding DNA: TGTGCAAGTCGCTTTACCGGGACTCGCGGGCTCGAGCAGTACTTC.

This clone was detected a few times. The chain recombines TRBV11-2 with TRBJ1-5; TRBD1 agrees at 7 bases. Looked up from germline, CDR1 is SGHAT and CDR2 is FQNNGV. Trimming took 6 bases from V and 7 from J; bases not matched to a gene: 12. The CDR3 sequence is 15 residues long. This CDR3 reads CASSKGAGGRQPQHF. The CDR3 DNA follows: TGTGCCAGCAGTAAAGGGGCAGGGGGACGGCAGCCCCAGCATTTT.

This chain's CDR3 is CASSTLEQGNQPQHF. The CDR3 DNA sequence: TGTGCCAGCTCAACTCTAGAGCAAGGCAATCAGCCCCAGCATTTT. The chain is built from TRBV18 and TRBJ1-5; D ambiguous. This CDR3 has 15 amino acids. V lost 5 bases, J lost 2 bases, and 13 bases lay in between. Germline V CDR1 and CDR2: KGHSH, LQKENI.

The V and J genes are TRBV19 and TRBJ1-1; 7 bases map to TRBD1. The CDR3 is made up of 17 amino acids. CDR1 is LNHDA, CDR2 SQIVND, per germline (reference sequence). J was trimmed by 5 bases and V by 4 bases; bases with no gene match: 16. The CDR3 nucleotides are TGTGCCAGTAGTACCTTTAAATTCGACAGGGAAGGTACTGAAGCTTTCTTT. Its translation: CASSTFKFDREGTEAFF.

V is TRBV5-8 and J is TRBJ1-5; D ambiguous. The V end was cut by 0 bases, the J end by 4 bases, with 5 bases between. The CDR3 totals 13 residues. Germline lookup yields CDR1 SGHTS and CDR2 YDEGEE. The CDR3 DNA reads TGTGCCAGCAGCTTGGCGGGGAATCAGCCCCAGCATTTT. This gives the protein CASSLAGNQPQHF.

This clone came up a few times. The CDR3 DNA follows: TGTGCCAGCACCGACAGGGGGAGGTCTGAAGCTTTCTTT. Translated: CASTDRGRSEAFF. The chain is built from TRBV5-6 and TRBJ1-1; TRBD1 agrees at 9 bases. The CDR3 runs to 13 residues. The ends lost 6 bases at V and 6 bases at J; junction bases unmatched: 6. Germline V gives CDR1 SGHDT, CDR2 YYEEEE.

CDR3 sequence: CASSPTGQETQYF. As DNA, the CDR3 is TGTGCCAGCTCACCAACCGGGCAAGAGACCCAGTACTTC. The chain is built from TRBV18 and TRBJ2-5; no definite D call. This CDR3 is built from 13 residues. Trimming pared 2 bases from V and 2 bases from J, leaving 6 bases between. The germline gives CDR1 KGHSH, CDR2 LQKENI.

The rearrangement links TRBV6-6 to TRBJ2-7, with 7 nucleotides matching TRBD1. Germline trimming cut 4 bases from V and 2 bases from J; bases unmatched to any gene: 11. Germline CDR1 and CDR2: MNHNY and SVGAGI (reference sequence). The CDR3 consists of 16 residues. The CDR3 coding sequence is TGTGCCAGCAGTTCCCCGTCGACAGGGATAACCTACGAGCAGTACTTC. Translating it yields CASSSPSTGITYEQYF.

The chain has TRBV6-5 and TRBJ2-3; 7 bases are a match to TRBD2. Germline trimming cut 7 bases from V and 1 base from J; bases unmatched to any gene: 5. The V gene's germline CDR1 is MNHEY and CDR2 SVGAGI. CDR3 length equals 14 residues. CDR3 coding DNA: TGTGCCAGCATGGGGGGGATTCGCACAGATACGCAGTATTTT. It codes for CASMGGIRTDTQYF.